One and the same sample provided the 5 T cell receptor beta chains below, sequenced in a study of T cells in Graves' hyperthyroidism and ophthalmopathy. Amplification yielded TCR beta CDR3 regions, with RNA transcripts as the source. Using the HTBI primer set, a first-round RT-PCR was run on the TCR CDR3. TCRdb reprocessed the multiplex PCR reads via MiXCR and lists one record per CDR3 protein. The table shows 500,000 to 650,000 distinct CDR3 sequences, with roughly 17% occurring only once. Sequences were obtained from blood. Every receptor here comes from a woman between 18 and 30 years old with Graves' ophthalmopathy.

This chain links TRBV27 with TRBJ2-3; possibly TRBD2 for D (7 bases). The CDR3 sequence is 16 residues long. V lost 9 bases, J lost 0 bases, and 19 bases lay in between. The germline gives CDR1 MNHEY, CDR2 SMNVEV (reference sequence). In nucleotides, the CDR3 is TGTGCCAGACCTGGGGGGGGGCAGCTTAGCACAGATACGCAGTATTTT. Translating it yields CARPGGGQLSTDTQYF.

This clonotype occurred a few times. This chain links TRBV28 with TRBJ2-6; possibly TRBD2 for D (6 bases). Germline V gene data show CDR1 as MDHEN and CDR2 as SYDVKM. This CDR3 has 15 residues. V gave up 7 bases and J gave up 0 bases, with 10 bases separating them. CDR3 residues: CASTVGGSGANVLTF. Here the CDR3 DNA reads TGTGCCAGCACGGTGGGGGGCTCTGGGGCCAACGTCCTGACTTTC.

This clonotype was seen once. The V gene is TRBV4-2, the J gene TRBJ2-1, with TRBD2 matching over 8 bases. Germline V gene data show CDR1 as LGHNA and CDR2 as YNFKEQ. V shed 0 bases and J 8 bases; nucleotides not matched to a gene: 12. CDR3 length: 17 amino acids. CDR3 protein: CASSQEWSGGLVYEQFF. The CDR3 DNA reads TGTGCCAGCAGCCAAGAGTGGAGCGGGGGCCTCGTCTATGAGCAGTTCTTC.

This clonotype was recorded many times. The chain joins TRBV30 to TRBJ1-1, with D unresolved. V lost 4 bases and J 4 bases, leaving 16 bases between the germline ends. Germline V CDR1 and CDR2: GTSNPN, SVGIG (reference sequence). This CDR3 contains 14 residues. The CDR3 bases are TGTGCCTGGAAGGCCGGTGAGCCCCGCACTGAAGCTTTCTTT. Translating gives CAWKAGEPRTEAFF. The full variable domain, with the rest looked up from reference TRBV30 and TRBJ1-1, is SQTIHQWPATLVQPVGSPLSLECTVEGTSNPNLYWYRQAAGRGLQLLFYSVGIGQISSEVPQNLSASRPQDRQFILSSKKLLLSDSGFYLCAWKAGEPRTEAFFGQGTRLTVV.

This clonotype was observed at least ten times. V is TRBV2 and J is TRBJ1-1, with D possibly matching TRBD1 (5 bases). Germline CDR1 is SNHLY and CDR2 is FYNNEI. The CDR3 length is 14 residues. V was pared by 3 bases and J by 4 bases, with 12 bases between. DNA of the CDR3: TGTGCCAGCAGTGAGGAGGGACTGGGCACTGAAGCTTTCTTT. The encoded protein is CASSEEGLGTEAFF.